Following are 10 T cell receptor beta chains from one sample sequenced in a study of T cells in Graves' hyperthyroidism and ophthalmopathy. Amplification of TCR beta CDR3 regions used RNA as the template. First-round RT-PCR with HTBI primers amplified the TCR CDR3 region. TCRdb reprocessed the multiplex PCR reads with MiXCR, giving one entry per CDR3 protein. This sample has about 700,000 distinct CDR3 sequences; 40% to 55% occur once, and the top ten carry more than 7%. The sample comprised peripheral blood or thyroid tissue (not recorded which). The receptors here all came from an adult man with Graves' disease, either hyperthyroidism or ophthalmopathy (not recorded which).

In regard to this clonotype: The junction and the germline gene differ at one end; a read error may be behind it. The chain couples TRBV29-1 to TRBJ2-3; tentatively, D is TRBD1 (5 bases). The CDR3 length is 14 residues. The germline CDR1 and CDR2 sequences are SQVTM and ANQGSEA. The CDR3 nucleotides read TGCAGCGTCGAAGATCCCGGACACGCAGATACGCAGTATTTT. Protein product: CSVEDPGHADTQYF.

There are a few counts of this clonotype. The chain carries TRBV6-6 and TRBJ1-5; no firm D call. V lost 5 bases and J 1 base, leaving 12 bases between the germline ends. The CDR3 is 15 amino acids. The germline gives CDR1 MNHNY, CDR2 SVGAGI (reference sequence). Written as DNA, the CDR3 is TGTGCCAGCAGTGAATCCGGGCCAAGCAATCAGCCCCAGCATTTT. Amino acids: CASSESGPSNQPQHF.

The genes are TRBV20-1 and TRBJ1-1; no clear D. The CDR3 loop spans 15 amino acids. Germline V gene sequence: CDR1 DFQATT, CDR2 SNEGSKA (reference sequence). V was shortened by 0 bases and J by 1 base, with 12 bases between the two germline ends. CDR3 residues: CSARDPGYKNTEAFF. DNA for the CDR3: TGCAGTGCTAGAGATCCGGGGTACAAGAACACTGAAGCTTTCTTT.

This chain joins TRBV25-1 and TRBJ1-4, with D perhaps matching TRBD1 (5 bases). V lost 2 bases, J lost 6 bases, and 16 bases lay in between. The germline V gene encodes CDR1 MGHDK and CDR2 SYGVNS. CDR3 length: 16 residues. CDR3 sequence: CASSEIFQGSDEKLFF. The DNA of the CDR3 is TGTGCCAGCAGTGAAATCTTCCAGGGATCGGATGAAAAACTGTTTTTT.

V and J are TRBV20-1 and TRBJ1-1; 9 bases align to TRBD1. The V gene end was trimmed by 4 bases and the J gene end by 7 bases; junction bases not matched to a gene: 7. CDR3 length: 13 residues. Per the germline V gene, CDR1 is DFQATT and CDR2 is SNEGSKA (reference sequence). DNA for the CDR3: TGCAGTGCTAAACTAACAGGGGGCGGTGAAGCTTTCTTT. This translates into CSAKLTGGGEAFF.

In this sample, this clonotype turned up many times. The chain is built from TRBV7-9 and TRBJ2-7; 8 bases agree with TRBD1. The CDR3 has 14 amino acids. Looked up from germline, CDR1 is SEHNR and CDR2 is FQNEAQ (reference sequence). With 5 bases clipped from V and 4 bases from J, the junction kept 7 bases outside the gene matches. CDR3: CASSENRGMYEQYF. The CDR3 nucleotides read TGTGCCAGCAGCGAAAACAGGGGGATGTACGAGCAGTACTTC.

The rearrangement joins TRBV25-1 to TRBJ1-2; 8 nucleotides match TRBD1. The CDR3 covers 13 residues. Germline V gives CDR1 MGHDK, CDR2 SYGVNS. With V trimmed by 7 bases and J by 4 bases, 5 bases remained unmatched. The CDR3, as DNA: TGTGCCAGCACTTTCGACAGGGGCTATGGCTACACCTTC. Its protein is CASTFDRGYGYTF.

Worth noting for this clonotype: This sequence may be a read error, since a much larger clone differs from it by one base. The rearrangement uses TRBV11-2 and TRBJ2-5; D is uncertain. The length of the CDR3 is 13 residues. The germline V and J ends were trimmed by 5 bases and 2 bases, with 9 bases remaining between them. CDR1 and CDR2 from the germline V gene are SGHAT and FQNNGV. CDR3 sequence: CASSPDPQETQYF. The CDR3 DNA sequence: TGTGCCAGCAGCCCGGACCCGCAAGAGACCCAGTACTTC.

This clonotype was observed a few times. This rearrangement joins TRBV5-1 to TRBJ1-5, with TRBD1 matching over 7 bases. In germline, CDR1 is SGHRS, CDR2 YFSETQ. V lost 5 bases and J lost 3; bases outside the gene matches: 8. This CDR3 spans 15 amino acids. Here the CDR3 reads CASSLTGDINQPQHF. The CDR3 DNA is TGCGCCAGCAGTTTAACAGGGGACATCAATCAGCCCCAGCATTTT.

The chain links TRBV7-2 to TRBJ1-2, with 7 bases fitting TRBD1. CDR3 size: 14 residues. With V trimmed by 3 bases and J by 3 bases, 4 bases remained unmatched. Germline CDR1 reads SGHTA; CDR2 reads FQGNSA. The CDR3 protein is CASSFDRAHYGYTF. The CDR3 DNA follows: TGTGCCAGCAGCTTCGACAGGGCCCACTATGGCTACACCTTC.